These T cell receptor beta chains were read from a single sample in a study of blood T cell dynamics during melanoma immunotherapy. The method was immunoSEQ multiplex PCR; TCRdb's version includes in-frame clones alone and lacks a portion of them. Of approximately 11,000 clones listed, 80% are singletons. The sequenced sample was blood, obtained from a patient treated with checkpoint blockade. Every receptor here comes from a human donor with melanoma. Each CDR3 is given with its conserved first and last residue. A D gene is named only where the DNA matches it firmly. Clone size is not always given. Where it is, it says once, few, many or a class for expanded clones.

d_call clone_size j_call v_call cdr3_nt cdr3_aa
. . TRBJ2-7 TRBV14 TGTGCCAGCAGCCAGGGAGGACTGATGAGCTCCTACGAGCAGTACTTC CASSQGGLMSSYEQYF
. . TRBJ2-1 TRBV7-2 TGTGCCAGCAGCTTAGCCGGGGTGTCCGTCGATGAGCAGTTCTTC CASSLAGVSVDEQFF
. . TRBJ2-1 TRBV27 TGTGCCAGCAGCACGAGACAGGACTGGTGGAATGAGCAGTTCTTC CASSTRQDWWNEQFF
TRBD1 . TRBJ1-5 TRBV4-2 TGTGCCAGCAGCCGGACAGGGGCCTTACTCGGCAATCAGCCCCAGCATTTT CASSRTGALLGNQPQHF
. few TRBJ2-5 TRBV20-1 TGCAGTGTAGGGCGAGGAGAGACCCAGTACTTC CSVGRGETQYF
. . TRBJ1-1 TRBV6-4 TGTGCCAGCAGTGCAGGGGTAGGCACTGAAGCTTTCTTT CASSAGVGTEAFF
TRBD1 . TRBJ2-3 TRBV4-1 TGCGCCAGCGGGAAGGGACAGGGGGCCACAGATACGCAGTATTTT CASGKGQGATDTQYF
TRBD1 . TRBJ1-4 TRBV28 TGTGCCAGCAGTTTAACAGGACAGGGGGAGGAGGAAAAACTGTTTTTT CASSLTGQGEEEKLFF
. . TRBJ1-1 TRBV27 TGTGCCAGCAGTTTTGGGCAGGCGGGCACTGAAGCTTTCTTT CASSFGQAGTEAFF
. . TRBJ2-1 TRBV20-1 TGCAGTGCTAGAGATGACTCGCTGAAATTCTTC CSARDDSLKFF
TRBD1 . TRBJ2-1 TRBV6-5 TGTGCCAGCAGTTACGGGACAGAAGACAATGAGCAGTTCTTC CASSYGTEDNEQFF
TRBD1 . TRBJ1-4 TRBV28 TGTGCCAGCAGTCCTGAGGGGGCTGCTAATGAAAAACTGTTTTTT CASSPEGAANEKLFF
TRBD1 . TRBJ2-5 TRBV6-6 TGTGCCAGCAAGGGGGCCGGGACACAAGAGACCCAGTACTTC CASKGAGTQETQYF
. once TRBJ1-5 TRBV6-6 TGTGCCAGCAGTTGGGAGGAATATAGCAATCAGCCCCAGCATTTT CASSWEEYSNQPQHF
. . TRBJ1-5 TRBV19 TGTGCCAGTAGTATGGGAGTTAATCAGCCCCAGCATTTT CASSMGVNQPQHF
TRBD1 . TRBJ2-3 TRBV5-1 TGCGCCAGCAGCTTGAGGAGAACAGGGGGCACAGATACGCAGTATTTT CASSLRRTGGTDTQYF
TRBD1 . TRBJ2-5 TRBV11-1 TGTGCCAGCACCCCTGACAGGGTCGAGACCCAGTACTTC CASTPDRVETQYF
. once TRBJ1-5 TRBV2 TGTGCCAGCAAGTCAGGGGAAAATCAGCCCCAGCATTTT CASKSGENQPQHF
TRBD1 . TRBJ2-2 TRBV5-1 TGCGCCAGCAGCTCCGGGACAGCGAACACCGGGGAGCTGTTTTTT CASSSGTANTGELFF
. . TRBJ2-1 TRBV19 TGTGCCAGTAGTCCAGGACTTATCAATGAGCAGTTCTTC CASSPGLINEQFF
. . TRBJ1-1 TRBV28 TGTGCCAGCAGTTTCATGGCAGCTTATCACACTGAAGCTTTCTTT CASSFMAAYHTEAFF
. . TRBJ2-1 TRBV6-6 TGTGCCAGCACCCCTCACGGGGGGATAGGGGGTGAGCAGTTCTTC CASTPHGGIGGEQFF